The clone carrying this T cell receptor beta chain has only a few counts. The data belong to a study of T cells in localized non-small cell lung cancer. TCRdb's table, derived via immunoSEQ multiplex PCR, lists solely in-frame clones and lacks some. The sample yields some 51,000 clones, roughly 89% seen once. Germline V CDR1 and CDR2: SGHDT, YYEEEE. V lost 6 bases and J 7 bases, leaving 22 bases between the germline ends. The CDR3 runs to 15 residues. This clonotype was obtained from a woman aged 35 to 75 with stage I lung adenocarcinoma. Sequencing was performed on peripheral blood, taken before any cancer treatment. This chain joins TRBV5-6 and TRBJ2-5, with D maybe TRBD1 (5 bases). The CDR3 spells CASTLRAQGLVTQYF. CDR3 sequence (DNA): TGTGCCAGCACCTTAAGAGCCCAGGGTTTGGTGACCCAGTACTTC. Drawing the rest from reference TRBV5-6 and TRBJ2-5, the complete variable domain is DAGVTQSPTHLIKTRGQQVTLRCSPKSGHDTVSWYQQALGQGPQFIFQYYEEEERQRGNFPDRFSGHQFPNYSSELNVNALLLGDSALYLCASTLRAQGLVTQYFGPGTRLLVL.